A single sample is the source of the 11 T cell receptor beta chains below, sequenced in a study of CD8+ T cells in alopecia areata (dated by TCRdb to between 2018 and 2020). Libraries were prepared through the immunoSEQ multiplex PCR assay. For TCR sequencing, RNA was extracted from every sample and reverse transcribed into cDNA to serve as template. TCRdb re-hosts the immuneACCESS table, in-frame sequences only. Its copies lack some clones; in the studies checked, an unresolved V gene accounts for under half of them, and the cause for the rest is not known. The sample table holds approximately 280,000 clones, of which about three fifths were seen once. More than 1.5% of the sample goes to the ten largest clones. Explained via the paper, the time point label denotes: 20 to 30 weeks on oral tofacitinib. The treatment or condition label corresponds to: oral pan-JAK inhibitor, 5-10 mg twice daily. Here the sequenced sample was CD4+ T cells sorted from blood, taken at week 24, from a patient treated with tofacitinib. The origin of the receptors is a human donor with alopecia areata.

The chain recombines TRBV5-1 with TRBJ2-5, with D maybe TRBD1 (5 bases). From germline, CDR1 is SGHRS and CDR2 YFSETQ. The CDR3 has 15 amino acids. The ends were cut back, 3 bases at V and 4 bases at J, with 16 bases in the middle. In nucleotides, the CDR3 is TGCGCCAGCAGCTCCATGGGTTTGCAGGGAGAGACCCAGTACTTC. This translates into CASSSMGLQGETQYF.

The chain links TRBV27 to TRBJ2-7; D is tentatively TRBD1 or TRBD2 (5 bases each). Trimming removed 5 bases at V and 2 bases at J, with 13 bases between. The CDR3 has 14 amino acids. CDR1 and CDR2 (germline): MNHEY, SMNVEV (reference sequence). The CDR3 DNA follows: TGTGCCAGCAGTCCCGGGACGGTACCCTACGAGCAGTACTTC. This codes for CASSPGTVPYEQYF.

This sequence joins TRBV6-6 and TRBJ2-5; D remains ambiguous. Germline CDR1 MNHNY, CDR2 SVGAGI (reference sequence). The ends were cut back, 4 bases at V and 2 bases at J, with 8 bases in the middle. This CDR3 spans 13 amino acids. CDR3 bases: TGTGCCAGCAGTTCAGCCATGCAAGAGACCCAGTACTTC. It encodes CASSSAMQETQYF.

This chain links TRBV6-9 with TRBJ2-1, with D unresolved. Per the germline V gene, CDR1 is MNHGY and CDR2 is SVAAGI. Trimming stripped 5 bases from V and 0 bases from J, with 8 bases between. This CDR3 contains 14 residues. The CDR3 DNA is TGTGCCAGCAGTGGCCAGAGCTCCTACAATGAGCAGTTCTTC. It specifies CASSGQSSYNEQFF.

The V and J genes are TRBV19 and TRBJ1-1; D gene ambiguous. CDR3 length: 12 residues. Trimming shortened V by 7 bases and J by 2 bases, and 8 bases separated the two germline ends. The germline V gene encodes CDR1 LNHDA and CDR2 SQIVND (reference sequence). Here the CDR3 reads CASKGTNTEAFF. The CDR3 bases are TGTGCCAGTAAGGGAACCAACACTGAAGCTTTCTTT.

The V and J genes are TRBV5-1 and TRBJ2-5; no reliable D call. Germline V lookup: CDR1 SGHRS, CDR2 YFSETQ. V shed 1 base and J shed 4 bases, with 14 bases lying between them. CDR3 length equals 15 residues. In nucleotides, the CDR3 is TGCGCCAGCAGCTTGAACGTAGCCCCAGGAGAGACCCAGTACTTC. Protein sequence: CASSLNVAPGETQYF.

This chain connects TRBV2 to TRBJ2-7; D ambiguous. Germline CDR1 SNHLY, CDR2 FYNNEI. Trimming cost V 4 bases and J 2 bases, with 9 bases left between them. The CDR3 extends over 13 amino acids. Written as DNA, the CDR3 is TGTGCCAGCAGTGTGGGCCTGACCTACGAGCAGTACTTC. This translates into CASSVGLTYEQYF.

This clone occurred a few times. The rearrangement links TRBV28 to TRBJ2-5, with D hard to call. The CDR3 spans 12 residues. V was clipped by 4 bases and J by 4 bases, with 7 bases between them. CDR1 is MDHEN, CDR2 SYDVKM, per germline. This chain's CDR3 is CASSSPTETQYF. The CDR3 DNA is TGTGCCAGCAGTTCCCCGACAGAGACCCAGTACTTC.

The chain carries TRBV29-1 and TRBJ1-1; D unclear. The V gene lost 4 bases and the J gene lost 4 bases, with 16 bases spanning the gap. The CDR3 contains 14 residues. Germline V CDR1 and CDR2: SQVTM, ANQGSEA. CDR3 nucleotides: TGCAGCGTTGCCCTAAGGAAGGGAGGCACTGAAGCTTTCTTT. This encodes CSVALRKGGTEAFF.

V usage is TRBV7-2 and J usage is TRBJ1-5; a weak D match, TRBD1 (5 bases). Between the trimmed V and J ends, which lost 2 bases and 0 bases, there was a span of 8 bases. The CDR3 consists of 15 residues. Germline values: CDR1 SGHTA, CDR2 FQGNSA. The CDR3 region has the DNA TGTGCCAGCAGCTTACGGGGGTATAGCAATCAGCCCCAGCATTTT. Its protein product is CASSLRGYSNQPQHF.

This clone was counted between two and nine times. This rearrangement joins TRBV5-4 to TRBJ1-2; D may be TRBD1 (5 bases). CDR1 is SGHNT and CDR2 is YYREEE in the germline V gene (reference sequence). Trimming stripped 4 bases from V and 7 bases from J, with 17 bases between. This CDR3 contains 14 residues. This CDR3 reads CASSNPGGTGGYTF. The CDR3 bases are TGTGCCAGCAGCAACCCCGGAGGGACGGGTGGCTACACCTTC.